This TCR beta chain was recovered during a study of T cell repertoires in cytomegalovirus infection. The CDR3 consists of 13 residues. CDR1 and CDR2 (germline): MNHNS, SASEGT. The trim removed 7 bases at V and 5 bases at J, leaving 3 bases unmatched. TCRdb redid the calling of the reads with MiXCR, one entry per CDR3 protein. The repertoire holds under 95,000 distinct CDR3 sequences, with 4% as singletons. This clonotype came up many times. This clonotype was obtained from a human donor in good health (CMV status not recorded). Some clones in this sample may be carry-over from other donors' samples. The J gene is TRBJ2-2, the V gene TRBV6-1; 8 bases are shared with TRBD2. Specimen: PBMCs. For the CDR3, the DNA is TGTGCCAGCACCGGGAGGGTGACCGGGGAGCTGTTTTTT. It codes for CASTGRVTGELFF.